This T cell receptor (beta chain) appears in the sequencing data of a study of T cells in Graves' hyperthyroidism and ophthalmopathy. Regions amplified from RNA transcripts were the TCR beta CDR3 regions. TCR CDR3 underwent first-round RT-PCR with the HTBI primer set. TCRdb recomputed calls from the multiplex PCR reads with MiXCR, one row per CDR3 protein. The sample holds hundreds of thousands of distinct CDR3 sequences, about a sixth seen once. This CDR3 has 15 residues. Trimming shortened V by 0 bases and J by 1 base, and 10 bases separated the two germline ends. Per germline, CDR1 KGHSH and CDR2 LQKENI. Study observations and caveats: Researchers found most expanded thyroid clonotypes above 0.001 in blood as well. Before onset, ophthalmopathy was predicted by the model a median 6.5 months earlier.

Patients aged 18 to 65 had newly diagnosed hyperthyroidism lasting under 2 months. Orbital computed tomography, thyroid ultrasound, serum thyroxine and TRAb, and clinical symptoms together informed the diagnoses. This clonotype was counted at least ten times. What it binds is unknown. The sequence derives from a woman aged 18-29 years with Graves' hyperthyroidism that later progressed to Graves' ophthalmopathy. V gene TRBV18 combines with J gene TRBJ2-7; possibly TRBD1 for D (5 bases). The specimen was blood. CDR3 residues: CASSPPGKGSYEQYF. The CDR3 bases are TGTGCCAGCTCACCACCGGGCAAGGGGTCCTACGAGCAGTACTTC. Full variable domain (outside the CDR3, taken from reference TRBV18 and TRBJ2-7): NAGVMQNPRHLVRRRGQEARLRCSPMKGHSHVYWYRQLPEEGLKFMVYLQKENIIDESGMPKERFSAEFPKEGPSILRIQQVVRGDSAAYFCASSPPGKGSYEQYFGPGTRLTVT.